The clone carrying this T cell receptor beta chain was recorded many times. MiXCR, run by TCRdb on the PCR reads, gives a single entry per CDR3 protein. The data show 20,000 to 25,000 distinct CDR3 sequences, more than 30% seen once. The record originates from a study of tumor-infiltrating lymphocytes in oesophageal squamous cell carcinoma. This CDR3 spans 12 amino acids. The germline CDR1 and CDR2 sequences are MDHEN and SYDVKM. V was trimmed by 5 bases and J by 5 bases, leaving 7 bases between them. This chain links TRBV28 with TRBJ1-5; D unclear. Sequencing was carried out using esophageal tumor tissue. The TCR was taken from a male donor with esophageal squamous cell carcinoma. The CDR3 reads CASSDMDQPQHF. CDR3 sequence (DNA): TGTGCCAGCAGTGATATGGATCAGCCCCAGCATTTT.